Sequencing of this T cell receptor (beta chain) was carried out in a study of T cells in Graves' hyperthyroidism and ophthalmopathy. Study-wide background: Peripheral blood was collected at initial diagnosis, before any treatment. General study findings and limits: Most expanded thyroid clonotypes above 0.001 also appeared in blood.

A word on this clonotype: Its antigen remains unidentified.

RNA transcripts were the template for amplifying TCR beta CDR3 regions. Researchers ran a first-round RT-PCR on the TCR CDR3 using the HTBI primer set. TCRdb passed the multiplex PCR reads through MiXCR, listing each CDR3 protein once. The sample has 600,000 to 800,000 distinct CDR3 sequences, around a third seen once; the top ten hold roughly 31%. Sequencing was carried out using blood. The receptor was derived from a woman aged 40 to 50 with Graves' hyperthyroidism.

This chain's CDR3 is CASSLGAAGAKKETQYF. The DNA for the CDR3 is TGTGCCAGCAGTTTAGGGGCCGCGGGGGCCAAAAAAGAGACCCAGTACTTC. The chain links TRBV28 to TRBJ2-5; perhaps TRBD2 as D (7 bases). With 2 bases removed from V and 3 bases from J, the gap between germline ends came to 19 bases. Germline lookup yields CDR1 MDHEN and CDR2 SYDVKM. This CDR3 has 17 amino acids.